These 13 T cell receptor beta chains share one sample of origin, sequenced in a study of prognosis after radiotherapy for stage I lung cancer. With two-round multiplex PCR, TCR beta CDR3 sequences were amplified from genomic DNA. Each TRBV and TRBJ gene had its own primer in the first PCR round. One entry per CDR3 protein, called by TCRdb with MiXCR from the multiplex PCR reads. There are some 14,000 distinct CDR3 sequences in the sample; roughly 30% occur only once, and around 15% lies in the top ten. The specimen was PBMCs, collected before or after stereotactic body radiation therapy (not recorded which). Receptors originate from a donor over 45 with non-small cell lung cancer.

This clonotype appeared a single time. The junction and the germline gene differ at one end; a read error may be behind it. The chain joins TRBV30 to TRBJ2-7, with a weak D call TRBD2 (6 bases). The germline CDR1 and CDR2 sequences are GTSNPN and SVGIG (reference sequence). The CDR3 spans 16 residues. The CDR3 DNA reads as TGTGCCTGGGGGGCAATGCGGCTATCGGGAGTAGACGAGCTGTACTTC. Its protein product is CAWGAMRLSGVDELYF.

This clonotype was recorded at least ten times. V gene TRBV7-9 combines with J gene TRBJ1-5; D not resolved. V was clipped by 5 bases and J by 1 base, with 3 bases between them. Germline loops: CDR1 SEHNR, CDR2 FQNEAQ (reference sequence). The CDR3 covers 12 residues. The CDR3 protein is CASSNSNQPQHF. CDR3 DNA sequence: TGTGCCAGCAGCAACAGCAATCAGCCCCAGCATTTT.

The sample holds many counts of this clonotype. The V call is TRBV9, the J call TRBJ2-1, with 8 positions matching TRBD2. This CDR3 has 16 residues. The germline gives CDR1 SGDLS, CDR2 YYNGEE. Trimming removed 4 bases from V and 6 bases from J; junction bases left unmatched: 12. The CDR3 region is CASSPTGGGHFNEQFF. As DNA, the CDR3 is TGTGCCAGCAGCCCAACGGGCGGGGGGCATTTCAATGAGCAGTTCTTC.

Ten or more counts support this clonotype. The V and J genes are TRBV18 and TRBJ1-2; D call uncertain. Germline V gene lookup returns CDR1 KGHSH and CDR2 LQKENI. V was shortened by 0 bases and J by 8 bases, with 10 bases between the two germline ends. The CDR3 has 13 residues. The CDR3 region has the DNA TGTGCCAGCTCACCACCCTTGGAAGAGGGCTACACCTTC. Residues: CASSPPLEEGYTF. The full variable domain, with the rest looked up from reference TRBV18 and TRBJ1-2, is NAGVMQNPRHLVRRRGQEARLRCSPMKGHSHVYWYRQLPEEGLKFMVYLQKENIIDESGMPKERFSAEFPKEGPSILRIQQVVRGDSAAYFCASSPPLEEGYTFGSGTRLTVV.

This clonotype was recorded at least ten times. The rearrangement uses TRBV4-1 and TRBJ1-4; TRBD1 aligns across 9 bases. Germline V lookup: CDR1 MGHRA, CDR2 YSYEKL. The junction had 9 bases not matched to a gene; V was cut back by 2 bases and J by 5 bases. The CDR3 is made up of 17 amino acids. DNA of the CDR3: TGCGCCAGCAGCCAAAGAATCGTCGGGACAGGGAATGAAAAACTGTTTTTT. Amino acid sequence: CASSQRIVGTGNEKLFF.

In this sample, this clonotype turned up many times. This chain joins TRBV11-2 and TRBJ1-1; D gene unclear. CDR3 length: 13 residues. CDR1 and CDR2 from the germline V gene are SGHAT and FQNNGV. Trimming took off 2 bases at V and 4 bases at J, with 8 bases between the two ends. The CDR3, as DNA: TGTGCCAGCAGCTTAAGGTTGGGCACTGAAGCTTTCTTT. It is translated as CASSLRLGTEAFF.

This clonotype was detected many times. V and J are TRBV6-2 or TRBV6-3 and TRBJ1-5; D is unresolved. The CDR3 covers 15 residues. Germline assignment: CDR1 MNHEY and CDR2 SVGEGT. Deletions cut 8 bases from V and 2 bases from J, with 16 bases between. CDR3 sequence reads: CASSTLSDRNQPQHF. As DNA, the CDR3 is TGTGCCAGCTCCACACTGTCCGACCGCAATCAGCCCCAGCATTTT.

This clonotype was seen repeatedly, ten times or more. The CDR3 DNA sequence: TGTGCCAGCGGATCAATGGTGCCCCCTAGCATTCAGTACTTC. This translates into CASGSMVPPSIQYF. The rearrangement joins TRBV7-8 to TRBJ2-4, with D hard to call. Trimming left V 8 bases short and J 9 bases short, with 20 bases between. Germline V gives CDR1 SGHVS, CDR2 FQNEAQ. The length of the CDR3 is 14 residues.

Relative to its sample, this clonotype is medium-sized. The genes are TRBV14 and TRBJ2-3; 11 nucleotides align to TRBD2. This CDR3 contains 17 residues. After removal of 4 bases from V and 2 bases from J, the junction contained 8 bases not matched to a gene. The germline V gene encodes CDR1 SGHDN and CDR2 FVKESK. CDR3 region: CASSLQTSGTVTDTQYF. CDR3 nucleotides: TGTGCCAGCAGCCTACAGACTAGCGGGACCGTCACAGATACGCAGTATTTT.

For this clonotype: A read error may explain this, as a much larger clone is one base away. The chain recombines TRBV6-2 or TRBV6-3 with TRBJ1-3; D gene ambiguous. This CDR3 has 14 residues. From germline, CDR1 is MNHEY and CDR2 SVGEGT. CDR3 DNA: TGTGCCAGCAGTTACAGCTTCTCTGGAAACGCCATATATTTT. This encodes CASSYSFSGNAIYF.

This clonotype was picked up many times. V gene TRBV9 combines with J gene TRBJ2-7, with 7 bases identical to TRBD2. The germline V gene encodes CDR1 SGDLS and CDR2 YYNGEE. CDR3 length: 14 residues. With 4 bases clipped from V and 3 bases from J, the junction kept 7 bases outside the gene matches. The CDR3: CASSPAGIGYEQYF. CDR3 nucleotides: TGTGCCAGCAGCCCAGCGGGGATAGGCTACGAGCAGTACTTC.

As for this clonotype: No conserved phenylalanine or tryptophan is present at the end of the CDR3, so a read error is the likely explanation. This sequence joins TRBV11-2 and TRBJ2-5; 14 positions agree with TRBD2. CDR3 length: 19 residues. CDR1 SGHAT and CDR2 FQNNGV come from the germline V gene. The trim removed 5 bases at V and 5 bases at J, leaving 16 bases unmatched. The chain's CDR3 is CASSPRLAGGFQSGETQYL. In DNA, the CDR3 is TGTGCCAGCAGCCCGCGACTAGCGGGGGGGTTTCAGAGTGGGGAGACCCAGTACCTC.

This clonotype has a count of ten or more. One end of the junction is discordant with germline, which a read error may explain. The CDR3 sequence is CAGSEAFGQGSYEQYF. In DNA, the CDR3 is TGTGCCGGCAGTGAAGCGTTCGGACAGGGATCCTACGAGCAGTACTTC. V usage is TRBV6-1 and J usage is TRBJ2-7, with 8 bases that match TRBD1. Per germline, CDR1 MNHNS and CDR2 SASEGT. This CDR3 spans 16 amino acids.